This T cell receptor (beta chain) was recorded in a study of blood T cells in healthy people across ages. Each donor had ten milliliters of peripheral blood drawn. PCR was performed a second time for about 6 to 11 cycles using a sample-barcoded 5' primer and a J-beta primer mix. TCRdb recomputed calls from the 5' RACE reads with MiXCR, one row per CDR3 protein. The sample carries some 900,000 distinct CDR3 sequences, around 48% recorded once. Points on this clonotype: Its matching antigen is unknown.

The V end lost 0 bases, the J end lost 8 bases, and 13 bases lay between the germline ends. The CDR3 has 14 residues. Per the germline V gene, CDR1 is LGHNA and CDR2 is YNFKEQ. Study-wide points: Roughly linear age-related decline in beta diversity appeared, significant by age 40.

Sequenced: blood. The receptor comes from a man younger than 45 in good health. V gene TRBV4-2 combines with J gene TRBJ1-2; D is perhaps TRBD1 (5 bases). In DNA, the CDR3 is TGTGCCAGCAGCCAAGATCAGGGAGTACAGGGCTACACCTTC. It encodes CASSQDQGVQGYTF.